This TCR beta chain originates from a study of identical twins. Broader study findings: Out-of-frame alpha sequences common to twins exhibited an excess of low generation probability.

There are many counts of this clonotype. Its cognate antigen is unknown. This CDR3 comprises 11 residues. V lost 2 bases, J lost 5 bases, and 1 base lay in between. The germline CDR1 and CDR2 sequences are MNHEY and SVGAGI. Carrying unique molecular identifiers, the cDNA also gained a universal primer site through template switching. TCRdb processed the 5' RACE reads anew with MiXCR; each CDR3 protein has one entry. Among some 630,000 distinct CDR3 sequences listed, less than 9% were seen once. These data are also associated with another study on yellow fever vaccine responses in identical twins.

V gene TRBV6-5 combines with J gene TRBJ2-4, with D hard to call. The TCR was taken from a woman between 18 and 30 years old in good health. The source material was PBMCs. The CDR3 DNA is TGTGCCAGCAGTTACCAAAACATTCAGTACTTC. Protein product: CASSYQNIQYF.